This T cell receptor beta chain is drawn from a study of identical twins. Study observations and caveats: Those out-of-frame alpha sequences shared by twins showed an excess of low generation probability.

Each CDR3 protein gets one entry after TCRdb re-called the 5' RACE reads with MiXCR. The repertoire holds 450,000 or so distinct CDR3 sequences, approximately 15% seen once, with around 0.57% in the top ten. The CDR3 is 11 residues long. V was trimmed by 0 bases and J by 10 bases, leaving 9 bases between them. CDR1 and CDR2 from the germline V gene are GTSNPN and SVGIG (reference sequence). This clonotype was counted ten times or more. Its antigen is undetermined. In addition, the sample was reused for a study of yellow fever vaccine responses in identical twins.

V is TRBV30 and J is TRBJ1-1; the D is unclear. The source of this sequence is a woman under 30 in good health. Material: CD4+ T cells sorted from blood. CDR3 nucleotides: TGTGCCTGGAGTGTACAGAAGGGAGCTTTCTTT. Residues: CAWSVQKGAFF.